This T cell receptor beta chain stems from a study of human T cells and chemical hapten exposure (dated by TCRdb to the early 2020s). About the investigation overall: For sensitization, 2% DPC in acetone was applied to a 2 cm by 2 cm area of upper inner arm skin. Throughout the roughly 23-week study period, patients were also given weekly therapeutic DPC doses on the scalp. Patch testing was performed on the upper back with Finn chambers containing 0.01% DPC, and the patch tests were scored after 6 days according to International Contact Dermatitis Research Group standards. Most of the patients in the cohort were female, and the cohort covered alopecia areata with under or over 50% scalp involvement, alopecia totalis and alopecia universalis. Libraries were combined into a pool for sequencing, and differences in TCR yield between samples came mainly from small differences in library volumes within the pool. This study followed changes in the peripheral blood TCR repertoire in vivo during primary and secondary sensitization of alopecia patients to the hapten diphenylcyclopropenone (DPC). Blood was sampled from patients pre-sensitization (week 0) and at 2, 6 and about 24 weeks after DPC sensitization. About 30 alopecia patients provided blood for TCR sequencing at one to four time points (pre-sensitization, 2, 6 and 24 weeks). On the study overall, not on this receptor specifically: A positive correlation was found between the number of PT1 expanded TCRs and patch test score, with significance reached at thresholds 8, 16 and 32 but not 4. Significantly more large CDR3 similarity clusters were formed by expanded TCRs than by pre-sensitization or healthy control sets, consistent with antigen-driven responses. After repeated subsampling, changes were observed in the strength of the expansion versus patch-test correlation and in the threshold at which the correlation became significant. Because all patients had alopecia, a presumed autoimmune disease, the immune response of the patients might differ from that of healthy individuals. The number of TCRs above 1 in 1000 frequency did not change with DPC sensitization; there was no evidence of global repertoire structure alterations.

The library was built by means of RACE. The sequencer was a NextSeq 500. During library preparation, unique molecular identifiers were attached to individual cDNA molecules so that TCRs could be counted quantitatively and reproducibly. For every blood RNA sample, sequencing covered both the TCR alpha and TCR beta chains. In the source study's methods: The median number of TCRs per sample was 95,638, ranging from about 23,224 to 700,000. V, J and CDR3 annotation of the TCR reads was carried out using the Decombinator software suite. Every sample was subsampled to the same number of TCRs (28,000) for the PS versus PT1 abundance plots. TCRs were defined as expanded if absent before sensitization and observed at least eight times at the 2-week time point. TCRdb reworked the public reads: Q25 trimming with fastp, MiXCR clone assembly, productive beta chains retained. One record per CDR3 amino acid sequence lists the most common genes and DNA. TCRdb assigned the V and J calls; the authors' analysis was not used. The sample table contains about 110,000 distinct CDR3 sequences; only one count was recorded for about 12% of them. More than 1.5% of the sample is in the top ten clones.

The time point label for this specimen denotes: pre-sensitization, week 0. Taken with the paper, the label for treatment or condition translates to: therapeutic diphenylcyclopropenone sensitization with weekly scalp DPC. At every patch-test visit, the blood draw took place before the patch test was put on. Patients were considered eligible if aged 18 to 70, diagnosed with alopecia and deemed suitable for DPC therapy, and patients were excluded if pregnant. Total RNA was extracted from unfractionated whole blood collected in Tempus Blood RNA tubes. This clonotype was seen more than once but under ten times. No antigen is known for it. Base qualities were left out, and no much larger clone turns up one base away. A distance of 10 bases separates the germline ends of V and J, which lose 3 bases and 1 base respectively. From the cysteine up to the phenylalanine, the CDR3 has a length of 13 residues. Only the CDR3 DNA stays, 39 bases, in frame from base 1. The germline V gene supplies CDR1 SQVTM and CDR2 ANQGSEA.

This receptor was identified in a woman in her fifties or sixties with alopecia areata. Some clones in this sample may be carry-over from other donors' samples. Material: whole blood, obtained in connection with sensitization to the hapten diphenylcyclopropenone (DPC). This chain is built from TRBV29-1 and TRBJ2-7; the D segment could be TRBD2, given 5 matching bases. This receptor has the CDR3 CSVETDLSYEQYF. The nucleotide sequence is TGCAGCGTTGAGACGGACTTATCCTACGAGCAGTACTTC.